A selection of T cell receptor beta chains follows, all from one sample in a study of blood T cell repertoires in COVID-19. Only in-frame clones appear in the TCRdb table, and some are missing; sequencing was by immunoSEQ multiplex PCR. This repertoire shows about 50,000 clones, 70% to 85% found once; its top ten account for around 8%. Sequences were obtained from peripheral blood. Receptors originate from a human donor in a cohort sampled during active COVID-19. Each CDR3 is given with its conserved first and last residue. The order of the fields is V gene, D gene, J gene, clone size, CDR3 protein, CDR3 DNA. A D gene is named only where the DNA matches it firmly. A clone size is listed for some rows: how often the clone was seen (once, few, many), or a class if it is expanded.

>TRBV12-2|-|TRBJ2-1|-
CASRSCGILAGTNNEQFF
TGTGCAAGTCGCTCCTGTGGTATACTAGCTGGGACGAACAATGAGCAGTTCTTC
>TRBV6-5|-|TRBJ2-3|-
CASSYSGQARTDTQYF
TGTGCCAGCAGTTACTCGGGGCAGGCGCGCACAGATACGCAGTATTTT
>TRBV5-1|-|TRBJ1-1|few
CASSSTGTHTEAFF
TGCGCCAGCAGCTCGACCGGGACTCACACTGAAGCTTTCTTT
>TRBV28|-|TRBJ2-7|-
CASSFRAGLSYEQYF
TGTGCCAGCAGTTTCAGGGCAGGGCTCTCCTACGAGCAGTACTTC
>TRBV18|-|TRBJ2-7|-
CASSPPGSQGSSYEQYF
TGTGCCAGCTCACCACCCGGTTCGCAGGGGAGCTCCTACGAGCAGTACTTC
>TRBV6-4|TRBD1|TRBJ1-1|-
CASTSNPGQGEAFF
TGTGCCAGCACCTCCAATCCGGGACAGGGTGAAGCTTTCTTT
>TRBV5-1|-|TRBJ2-2|-
CASSSGVSGNTGELFF
TGCGCCAGCAGCTCCGGAGTTAGCGGAAACACCGGGGAGCTGTTTTTT
>TRBV7-3|-|TRBJ2-7|-
CASSLGAGPYEQYF
TGTGCCAGCAGCTTAGGGGCGGGACCCTACGAGCAGTACTTC
>TRBV19|TRBD2|TRBJ2-1|-
CASSIESRTSGTHEQFF
TGTGCCAGTAGTATAGAATCCCGGACTAGCGGGACACATGAGCAGTTCTTC
>TRBV27|TRBD2|TRBJ2-7|-
CASSFAGAYEQYF
TGTGCCAGCAGTTTCGCGGGAGCCTACGAGCAGTACTTC
>TRBV6-2/TRBV6-3|TRBD1|TRBJ1-2|-
CASSGQGYYGYTF
TGTGCCAGCAGCGGACAGGGCTACTATGGCTACACCTTC
>TRBV4-3|-|TRBJ2-3|-
CASSLGGEVSTDTQYF
TGCGCCAGCAGCCTAGGGGGAGAAGTGAGCACAGATACGCAGTATTTT
>TRBV4-3|-|TRBJ1-1|few
CASSQSGNTEAFF
TGCGCCAGCAGCCAATCGGGGAACACTGAAGCTTTCTTT
>TRBV24-1|-|TRBJ2-1|-
CATSGTAEPGNEQFF
TGTGCCACCAGTGGTACAGCAGAACCAGGCAATGAGCAGTTCTTC
>TRBV3-1/TRBV3-2|TRBD1|TRBJ1-3|-
CASRQGAGGNTIYF
TGTGCCAGCAGACAGGGGGCGGGTGGAAACACCATATATTTT
>TRBV5-6|TRBD1|TRBJ2-5|-
CASSLSAWTGQETQYF
TGTGCCAGCAGCTTGAGCGCTTGGACAGGCCAAGAGACCCAGTACTTC
>TRBV18|TRBD1|TRBJ2-7|-
CASSPGTAVGNEQYF
TGTGCCAGCTCACCAGGGACAGCCGTCGGGAACGAGCAGTACTTC
>TRBV30|TRBD1|TRBJ1-2|once
CATPQGASGYTF
TGTGCCACCCCACAGGGGGCAAGTGGCTACACCTTC
>TRBV7-8|-|TRBJ2-1|-
CASSLVDRNNEQFF
TGTGCCAGCAGCTTAGTGGACAGAAACAATGAGCAGTTCTTC
>TRBV28|TRBD2|TRBJ2-1|-
CASSPRLAGGDEQFF
TGTGCCAGCAGTCCCCGACTAGCGGGAGGCGATGAGCAGTTCTTC
>TRBV6-5|TRBD2|TRBJ2-7|-
CASSPTSGSYEQYF
TGTGCCAGCAGTCCCACTAGCGGGAGCTACGAGCAGTACTTC
>TRBV29-1|-|TRBJ2-1|-
CSVTREQYNEQFF
TGCAGCGTGACTAGGGAGCAATACAATGAGCAGTTCTTC
>TRBV9|TRBD2|TRBJ2-1|once
CASSVGGLPGNEQFF
TGTGCCAGCAGCGTAGGGGGACTACCCGGCAATGAGCAGTTCTTC
>TRBV7-8|TRBD1|TRBJ1-1|once
CASSLMGQLNTEAFF
TGTGCCAGCAGCTTAATGGGACAGTTGAACACTGAAGCTTTCTTT